This T cell receptor (beta chain) originates from a study of beta chain features in type 1 diabetes. Overall study results and limits: Researchers could not determine here whether HLA type influences TCRB rearrangement. Shortening that was moderate but significant affected the TCRB CDR3s of Type 1 diabetes patients in all four CD4+ subsets.

This clone was observed a handful of times. Its antigen is unknown. Of the isolated RNA, all was reverse transcribed, and so the sequenced material was expressed TCRB transcripts. The table came from immunoSEQ multiplex PCR; TCRdb's copy has only in-frame clones and leaves some out. The sample lists about 330,000 clones, approximately 9.9% seen once, with roughly 0.016% in the top ten. This CDR3 has 16 residues. The germline CDR1 and CDR2 sequences are SGHRS and YFSETQ. The V segment lost 4 bases and the J segment 2 bases; nucleotides outside the gene matches: 9. Specimen: naive CD4+ T cells from blood. The rearrangement joins TRBV5-1 to TRBJ2-1; the match to TRBD2 covers 7 bases. This TCR was recovered from a woman in her twenties or thirties in good health. As DNA, the CDR3 is TGCGCCAGCAGCGTATCTCTAAGCGGGACCTACAATGAGCAGTTCTTC. It is translated as CASSVSLSGTYNEQFF.